Following are 14 T cell receptor beta chains from one sample sequenced in a study of T cells in tuberculosis. TCRdb's copy holds only in-frame clones and misses some; the assay was immunoSEQ multiplex PCR. Altogether tens of thousands of clones are present, 85% to 95% being singletons, with the ten largest covering less than 5%. The sequencing input was PBMCs. The receptors come from a donor between 10 and 29 years old with latent tuberculosis or without tuberculosis infection.

The chain combines TRBV27 with TRBJ1-5; D not certain. The V end was cut by 8 bases, the J end by 0 bases, with 11 bases between. The CDR3 runs 14 residues. Germline V CDR1 and CDR2: MNHEY, SMNVEV (reference sequence). The CDR3 reads CASSFTASNQPQHF. The DNA of the CDR3 is TGTGCCAGCTCCTTCACAGCTAGCAATCAGCCCCAGCATTTT.

This rearrangement joins TRBV29-1 to TRBJ1-4; 7 bases are shared with TRBD1. The germline CDR1 and CDR2 sequences are SQVTM and ANQGSEA. V lost 4 bases and J lost 3; bases outside the gene matches: 2. CDR3 length equals 13 residues. CDR3 DNA: TGCAGCGTTGTCACAGGGGCTAATGAAAAACTGTTTTTT. It is translated as CSVVTGANEKLFF. Full variable domain (missing parts from reference TRBV29-1 and TRBJ1-4): SAVISQKPSRDICQRGTSLTIQCQVDSQVTMMFWYRQQPGQSLTLIATANQGSEATYESGFVIDKFPISRPNLTFSTLTVSNMSPEDSSIYLCSVVTGANEKLFFGSGTQLSVL.

The chain has TRBV5-1 and TRBJ2-1; 10 nucleotides line up with TRBD2. Germline V gives CDR1 SGHRS, CDR2 YFSETQ. V dropped 4 bases and J dropped 6; count of bases not matched to a gene: 7. This CDR3 spans 15 amino acids. For the CDR3, the DNA is TGCGCCAGCAGCCTCAGACTAGCGGGCCCCAATGAGCAGTTCTTC. Translation gives CASSLRLAGPNEQFF.

The CDR3 bases are TGTGCCAGCAGCTCCCTCGACAGAACTAACTATGGCTACACCTTC. As protein: CASSSLDRTNYGYTF. The chain has TRBV28 and TRBJ1-2; perhaps TRBD1 as D (5 bases). V lost 6 bases and J 0 bases, leaving 14 bases between the germline ends. CDR1 and CDR2 from the germline V gene are MDHEN and SYDVKM. The CDR3 extends over 15 amino acids.

The chain recombines TRBV5-1 with TRBJ1-4, with 7 bases identical to TRBD1. Germline CDR1 is SGHRS and CDR2 is YFSETQ. After removal of 4 bases from V and 4 bases from J, the junction contained 4 bases not matched to a gene. CDR3 size: 14 residues. CDR3 nucleotides: TGCGCCAGCAGCGGGGGACAGTTTAATGAAAAACTGTTTTTT. Its protein is CASSGGQFNEKLFF. The full variable domain, its missing parts supplied by reference TRBV5-1 and TRBJ1-4, is KAGVTQTPRYLIKTRGQQVTLSCSPISGHRSVSWYQQTPGQGLQFLFEYFSETQRNKGNFPGRFSGRQFSNSRSEMNVSTLELGDSALYLCASSGGQFNEKLFFGSGTQLSVL.

The V gene is TRBV15, the J gene TRBJ2-1; D perhaps matches TRBD1 (6 bases). The CDR3 contains 16 residues. The V and J ends lost 0 bases and 4 bases respectively, with 13 bases between them. Germline V CDR1 and CDR2: LNHNV, YYDKDF (reference sequence). The CDR3 nucleotides read TGTGCCACCAGCAGAGATTATCAGGACAGTTACAATGAGCAGTTCTTC. Its translation: CATSRDYQDSYNEQFF.

The J gene is TRBJ2-7, the V gene TRBV25-1; D is possibly TRBD1 (6 bases). V was shortened by 4 bases and J by 1 base, with 17 bases between the two germline ends. Per germline, CDR1 MGHDK and CDR2 SYGVNS. This CDR3 has 16 amino acids. CDR3 sequence (DNA): TGTGCCAGCAGTGGGCCTTATCAACAGGGATCCTACGAGCAGTACTTC. As protein: CASSGPYQQGSYEQYF.

This rearrangement joins TRBV7-9 to TRBJ2-1; 7 bases agree with TRBD1. Germline V gives CDR1 SEHNR, CDR2 FQNEAQ (reference sequence). V gave up 5 bases and J gave up 0 bases; unmatched junction bases: 10. CDR3 length: 17 amino acids. CDR3 DNA sequence: TGTGCCAGCAGCCCGTTGACAGGGTCCATCTCCTACAATGAGCAGTTCTTC. Protein: CASSPLTGSISYNEQFF. The full variable domain, in which reference TRBV7-9 and TRBJ2-1 provide the parts outside the CDR3, is DTGVSQNPRHKITKRGQNVTFRCDPISEHNRLYWYRQTLGQGPEFLTYFQNEAQLEKSRLLSDRFSAERPKGSFSTLEIQRTEQGDSAMYLCASSPLTGSISYNEQFFGPGTRLTVL.

V is TRBV5-1 and J is TRBJ1-4; D uncertain. The germline V gene has CDR1 SGHRS and CDR2 YFSETQ. The CDR3 is 12 amino acids. V shed 0 bases and J shed 12 bases, with 9 bases lying between them. The CDR3 region is CASSLERGELFF. CDR3 coding DNA: TGCGCCAGCAGCTTGGAACGAGGAGAACTGTTTTTT.

V and J are TRBV11-2 and TRBJ1-2; D unclear. In germline, CDR1 is SGHAT, CDR2 FQNNGV. The CDR3 has 13 amino acids. Deletions cut 5 bases from V and 2 bases from J, with 9 bases between. The CDR3 DNA reads as TGTGCCAGCAGCCCGGGGTCAAACTATGGCTACACCTTC. Residues: CASSPGSNYGYTF. The full variable domain, rest sourced from reference TRBV11-2 and TRBJ1-2, is EAGVAQSPRYKIIEKRQSVAFWCNPISGHATLYWYQQILGQGPKLLIQFQNNGVVDDSQLPKDRFSAERLKGVDSTLKIQPAKLEDSAVYLCASSPGSNYGYTFGSGTRLTVV.

V usage is TRBV7-9 and J usage is TRBJ2-7, with 8 positions matching TRBD1. The junction had 6 bases not matched to a gene; V was cut back by 4 bases and J by 7 bases. The CDR3 has 13 amino acids. Germline V gives CDR1 SEHNR, CDR2 FQNEAQ (reference sequence). The CDR3 protein is CASSWTGTGEQYF. CDR3 coding DNA: TGTGCCAGCAGCTGGACAGGGACTGGAGAGCAGTACTTC. The entire variable domain, with the rest obtained from reference TRBV7-9 and TRBJ2-7, is as follows: DTGVSQNPRHKITKRGQNVTFRCDPISEHNRLYWYRQTLGQGPEFLTYFQNEAQLEKSRLLSDRFSAERPKGSFSTLEIQRTEQGDSAMYLCASSWTGTGEQYFGPGTRLTVT.

This sequence joins TRBV28 and TRBJ2-1; TRBD1 is a possible D gene (5 bases). The V gene's germline CDR1 is MDHEN and CDR2 SYDVKM. The germline V and J ends were trimmed by 5 bases and 3 bases, with 14 bases remaining between them. The CDR3 has 15 amino acids. The CDR3 DNA is TGTGCCAGCAGTCCCACGAGTCAGGGCTACAATGAGCAGTTCTTC. Translation gives CASSPTSQGYNEQFF.

This sequence joins TRBV7-9 and TRBJ2-5; TRBD2 agrees at 14 bases. V trimming: 5 bases; J trimming: 0 bases; junction bases outside the gene matches: 5. Germline CDR1 is SEHNR and CDR2 is FQNEAQ (reference sequence). This CDR3 has 17 amino acids. DNA for the CDR3: TGTGCCAGCAGCCCGGGACTAGCGGGGGTCAACCAAGAGACCCAGTACTTC. Translation gives CASSPGLAGVNQETQYF. The full variable domain, completed using reference TRBV7-9 and TRBJ2-5, is DTGVSQNPRHKITKRGQNVTFRCDPISEHNRLYWYRQTLGQGPEFLTYFQNEAQLEKSRLLSDRFSAERPKGSFSTLEIQRTEQGDSAMYLCASSPGLAGVNQETQYFGPGTRLLVL.

CDR3 in amino acids: CASSLGLAAYNEQFF. The CDR3 region has the DNA TGTGCCAGCAGCTTGGGGCTAGCGGCCTACAATGAGCAGTTCTTC. V gene TRBV5-5 combines with J gene TRBJ2-1; 7 positions match TRBD2. CDR3 length: 15 amino acids. Germline V gives CDR1 SGHKS, CDR2 YYEKEE (reference sequence). The trim removed 0 bases at V and 2 bases at J, leaving 2 bases unmatched.